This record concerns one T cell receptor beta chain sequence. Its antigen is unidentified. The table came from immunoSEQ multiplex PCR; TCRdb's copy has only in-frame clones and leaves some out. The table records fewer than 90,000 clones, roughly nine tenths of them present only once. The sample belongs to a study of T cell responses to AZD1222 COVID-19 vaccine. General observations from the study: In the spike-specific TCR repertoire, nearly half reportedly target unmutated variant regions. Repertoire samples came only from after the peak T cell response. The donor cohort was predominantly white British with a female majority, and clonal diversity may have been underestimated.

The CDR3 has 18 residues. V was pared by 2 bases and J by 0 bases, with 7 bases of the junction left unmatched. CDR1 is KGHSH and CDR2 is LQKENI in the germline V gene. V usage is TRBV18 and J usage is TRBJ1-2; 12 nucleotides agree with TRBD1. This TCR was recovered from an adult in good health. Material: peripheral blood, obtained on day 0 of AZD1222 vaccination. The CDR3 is CASSPYAGTGGSNYGYTF. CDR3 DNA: TGTGCCAGCTCACCATACGCCGGGACAGGGGGCTCTAACTATGGCTACACCTTC. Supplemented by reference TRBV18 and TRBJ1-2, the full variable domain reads NAGVMQNPRHLVRRRGQEARLRCSPMKGHSHVYWYRQLPEEGLKFMVYLQKENIIDESGMPKERFSAEFPKEGPSILRIQQVVRGDSAAYFCASSPYAGTGGSNYGYTFGSGTRLTVV.